Included here is one T cell receptor (beta chain) sequence, with context. The data belong to a study of blood T cell repertoires in COVID-19. Study as a whole: Acute and convalescent COVID-19 specimens originated in the United States, Italy and Spain.

The germline V and J ends were trimmed by 4 bases and 7 bases, with 10 bases remaining between them. The CDR3 covers 13 residues. CDR1 MNHEY and CDR2 SVGAGI come from the germline V gene. Per the study methods: It was from reference gene primer amplification that nucleated cell counts were estimated. Produced via immunoSEQ multiplex PCR; TCRdb's table is partial and in-frame only. For V, J and clone size, that table is used; D and trimming come from the DNA. The sample lists roughly 38,000 clones, approximately 80% occurring once. J is TRBJ2-2 and V is TRBV6-5; D ambiguous. The sequence was obtained from a man aged 55 to 69 with active COVID-19. The source material was peripheral blood. CDR3 sequence: CASSSYRRGELFF. Here the CDR3 DNA reads TGTGCCAGCAGTTCGTACAGACGCGGGGAGCTGTTTTTT.